The rows below give T cell receptor beta chains drawn from one sample of a study of OX40 agonist ivuxolimab in advanced cancers. Clones were sequenced by immunoSEQ multiplex PCR, and TCRdb holds only the in-frame ones, with some missing. Counted here are about 79,000 clones, around 93% occurring once; the ten biggest clones make up 0.5% to 0.65%. Here the sequenced sample was CD4+ or CD8+ T cells sorted from blood, taken in a trial of the OX40 agonist ivuxolimab. The source of these receptors is an adult with an advanced solid tumor such as melanoma, head and neck, liver or kidney cancer. The CDR3 runs from the conserved cysteine through the conserved F or W.

CDR3	V
CASARSLAVKETQYF	TRBV6-5
CASSQDTGVYGYTF	TRBV14
CASSLGRTATQYEQYF	TRBV7-2
CASGPGGETQYF	TRBV19
CASSYGKTTDTQYF	TRBV6-6
CAISEGTGGNEKLFF	TRBV10-3
CASRRDRGQGGELFF	TRBV11-3
CASSIEAQGNEQFF	TRBV19
CASSPRGRPTYEQYF	TRBV5-8
CASREREGSYEQYF	TRBV14
CASSPGTSYFDEQFF	TRBV6-1
CASSQEGREVDTQYF	TRBV4-3
CASSVRAVQETQYF	TRBV2
CATTGGIYGYTF	TRBV6-6
CASSLNDVTDTQYF	TRBV11-3
CASSLSGQAYEQYF	TRBV27
CASSPLSGNTEAFF	TRBV5-1
CASSLVGGHNTEAFF	TRBV5-5
CASSWAFGPISGANVLTF	TRBV28
CASSQEASWGNQPQHF	TRBV4-1